This T cell receptor beta chain was documented in a study of T-cell reconstitution after alpha-beta-depleted transplantation in children. Study-wide results and caveats: A year post-transplant, T-cell counts and diversity derived mostly from newly produced T cells. Alpha-beta T cells about two months after transplant reportedly derived from several hundred expanded graft clones.

This clonotype was observed many times. What it binds is unknown. Preparing the TCRbeta library involved the use of unique molecular identifiers. TCRdb itself ran the PCR reads through MiXCR, one entry per CDR3 protein. The table records about 250,000 distinct CDR3 sequences, approximately 24% of them present only once. Germline V lookup: CDR1 MNHEY, CDR2 SMNVEV (reference sequence). This CDR3 is built from 18 residues. Trimming took 5 bases from V and 3 from J, leaving 25 bases between them. The source is a female patient aged 2-15 years who had a stem cell transplant for congenital amegakaryocytic thrombocytopenia, so the T cells may come from the graft donor. The rearrangement uses TRBV27 and TRBJ1-2, with unresolved D. This material consisted of PBMCs, mostly from graft donor cells, taken 360 days after TCRalphabeta/CD19-depleted stem cell transplant. The CDR3 region has the DNA TGTGCCAGCAGTCCTATAGTGGAGACCTGGGGAGGTGACTATGGCTACACCTTC. This codes for CASSPIVETWGGDYGYTF.